This T cell receptor (beta chain) was sequenced during a study of Graves' ophthalmopathy and Graves' hyperthyroidism. General study points: Discrimination between ophthalmopathy and stable hyperthyroidism by a 13-signature model showed about 85% sensitivity and about 84% specificity. The model's prediction of ophthalmopathy progression had just over 70% sensitivity and around 72% specificity.

This clonotype appeared many times. Its target is not known. RNA transcripts provided the template for amplifying TCR beta CDR3 regions. HTBI primers primed a first-round RT-PCR, and a second-round multiplex PCR followed. TCRdb redid the calling of the multiplex PCR reads with MiXCR, one entry per CDR3 protein. The sample lists approximately 210,000 distinct CDR3 sequences, 25% to 35% occurring once. The V gene lost 1 base and the J gene lost 0 bases, with 7 bases spanning the gap. The CDR3 extends over 15 amino acids. Germline V gives CDR1 SGHTA, CDR2 FQGNSA. This chain joins TRBV7-2 and TRBJ1-5; no firm D call. This TCR was sampled from a man aged 45-65 years with Graves' ophthalmopathy. Sequencing was carried out using peripheral blood. CDR3 protein: CASSLGPDSNQPQHF. The DNA for the CDR3 is TGTGCCAGCAGCTTAGGACCCGATAGCAATCAGCCCCAGCATTTT.